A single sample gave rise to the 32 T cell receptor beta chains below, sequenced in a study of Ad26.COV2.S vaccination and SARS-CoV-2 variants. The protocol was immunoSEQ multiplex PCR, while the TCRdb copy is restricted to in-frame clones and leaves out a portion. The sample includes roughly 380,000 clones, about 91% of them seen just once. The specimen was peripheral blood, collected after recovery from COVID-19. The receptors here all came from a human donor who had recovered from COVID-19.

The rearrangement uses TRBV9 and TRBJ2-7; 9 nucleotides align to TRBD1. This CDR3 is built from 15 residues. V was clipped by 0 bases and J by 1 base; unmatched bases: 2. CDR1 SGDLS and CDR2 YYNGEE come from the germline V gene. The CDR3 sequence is CASSVGQGESYEQYF. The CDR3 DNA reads TGTGCCAGCAGCGTAGGACAGGGGGAGTCCTACGAGCAGTACTTC.

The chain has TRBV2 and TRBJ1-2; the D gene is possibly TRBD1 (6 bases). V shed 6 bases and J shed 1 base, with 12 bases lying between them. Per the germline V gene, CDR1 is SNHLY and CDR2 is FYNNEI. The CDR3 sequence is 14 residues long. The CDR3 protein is CASSRPDSNYGYTF. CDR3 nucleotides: TGTGCCAGCAGCCGTCCGGACAGTAACTATGGCTACACCTTC.

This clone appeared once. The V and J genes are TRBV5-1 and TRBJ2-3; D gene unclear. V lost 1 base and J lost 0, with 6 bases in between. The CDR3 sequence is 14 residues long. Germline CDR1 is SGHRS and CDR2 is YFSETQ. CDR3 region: CASSLRVSTDTQYF. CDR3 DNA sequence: TGCGCCAGCAGCTTGCGGGTCAGCACAGATACGCAGTATTTT.

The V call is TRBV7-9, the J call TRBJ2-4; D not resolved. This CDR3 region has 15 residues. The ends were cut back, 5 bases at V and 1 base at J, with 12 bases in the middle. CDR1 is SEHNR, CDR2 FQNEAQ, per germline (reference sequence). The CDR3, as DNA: TGTGCCAGCAGCCCCGAATCGGCCGCCAAAAACATTCAGTACTTC. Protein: CASSPESAAKNIQYF.

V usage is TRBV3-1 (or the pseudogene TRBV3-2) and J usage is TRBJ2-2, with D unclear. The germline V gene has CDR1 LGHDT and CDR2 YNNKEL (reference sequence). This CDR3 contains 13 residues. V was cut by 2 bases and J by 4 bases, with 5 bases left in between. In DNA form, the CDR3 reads TGTGCCAGCAGCCAATACACCACCGGGGAGCTGTTTTTT. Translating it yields CASSQYTTGELFF.

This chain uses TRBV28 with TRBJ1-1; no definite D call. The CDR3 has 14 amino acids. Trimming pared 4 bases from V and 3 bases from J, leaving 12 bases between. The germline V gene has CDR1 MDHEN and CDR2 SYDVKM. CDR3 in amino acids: CASSSNKGYTEAFF. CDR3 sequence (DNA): TGTGCCAGCAGTTCGAATAAGGGTTACACTGAAGCTTTCTTT.

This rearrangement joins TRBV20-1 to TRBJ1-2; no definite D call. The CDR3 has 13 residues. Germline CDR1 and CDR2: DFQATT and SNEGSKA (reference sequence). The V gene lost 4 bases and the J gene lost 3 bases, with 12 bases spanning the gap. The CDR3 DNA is TGCAGTGCTATTGACCGCGCAGACTATGGCTACACCTTC. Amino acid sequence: CSAIDRADYGYTF.

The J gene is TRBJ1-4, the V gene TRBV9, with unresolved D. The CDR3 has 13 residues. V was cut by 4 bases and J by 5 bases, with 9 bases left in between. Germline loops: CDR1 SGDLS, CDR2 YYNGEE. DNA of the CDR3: TGTGCCAGCAGCCGTGGGAACAATGAAAAACTGTTTTTT. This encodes CASSRGNNEKLFF.

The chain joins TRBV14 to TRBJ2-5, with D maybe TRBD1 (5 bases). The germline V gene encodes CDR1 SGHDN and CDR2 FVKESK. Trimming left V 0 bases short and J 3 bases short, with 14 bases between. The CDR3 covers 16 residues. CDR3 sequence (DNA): TGTGCCAGCAGCCAAGATGGGGCGAAGCCCGAAGAGACCCAGTACTTC. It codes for CASSQDGAKPEETQYF.

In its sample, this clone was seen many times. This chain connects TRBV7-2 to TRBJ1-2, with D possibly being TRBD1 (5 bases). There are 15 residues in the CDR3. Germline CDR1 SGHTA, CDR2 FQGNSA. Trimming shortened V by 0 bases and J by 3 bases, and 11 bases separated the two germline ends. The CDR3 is CASSLASGGHYGYTF. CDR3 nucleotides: TGTGCCAGCAGCTTAGCGTCGGGGGGTCACTATGGCTACACCTTC.

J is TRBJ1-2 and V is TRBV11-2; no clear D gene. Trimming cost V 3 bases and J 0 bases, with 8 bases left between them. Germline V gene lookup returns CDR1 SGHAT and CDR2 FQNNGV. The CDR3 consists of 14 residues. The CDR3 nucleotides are TGTGCCAGCAGCTTCACGGATGCTAACTATGGCTACACCTTC. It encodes CASSFTDANYGYTF.

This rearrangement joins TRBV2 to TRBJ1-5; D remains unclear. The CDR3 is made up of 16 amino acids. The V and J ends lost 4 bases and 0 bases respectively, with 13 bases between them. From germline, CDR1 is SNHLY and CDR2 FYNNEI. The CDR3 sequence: CASSARGMNSNQPQHF. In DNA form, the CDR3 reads TGTGCCAGCAGTGCAAGAGGGATGAATAGCAATCAGCCCCAGCATTTT. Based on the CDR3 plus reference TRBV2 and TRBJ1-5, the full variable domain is EPEVTQTPSHQVTQMGQEVILRCVPISNHLYFYWYRQILGQKVEFLVSFYNNEISEKSEIFDDQFSVERPDGSNFTLKIRSTKLEDSAMYFCASSARGMNSNQPQHFGDGTRLSIL.

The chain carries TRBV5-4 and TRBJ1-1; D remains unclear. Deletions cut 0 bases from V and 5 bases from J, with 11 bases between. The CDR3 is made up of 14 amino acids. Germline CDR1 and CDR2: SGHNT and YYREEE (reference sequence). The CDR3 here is CASSLGLSWTEAFF. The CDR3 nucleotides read TGTGCCAGCAGCTTGGGACTATCGTGGACTGAAGCTTTCTTT.

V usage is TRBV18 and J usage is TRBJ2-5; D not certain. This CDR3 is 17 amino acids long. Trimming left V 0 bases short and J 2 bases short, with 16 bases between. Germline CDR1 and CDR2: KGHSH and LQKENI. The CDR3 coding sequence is TGTGCCAGCTCACCACCGGGGTCAGCCCTTACTCAAGAGACCCAGTACTTC. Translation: CASSPPGSALTQETQYF.

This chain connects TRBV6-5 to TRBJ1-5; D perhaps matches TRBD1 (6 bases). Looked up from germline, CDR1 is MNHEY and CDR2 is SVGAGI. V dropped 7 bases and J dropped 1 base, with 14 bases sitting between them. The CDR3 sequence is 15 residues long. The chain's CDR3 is CASNKVGGSNQPQHF. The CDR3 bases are TGTGCCAGCAACAAGGTAGGGGGAAGCAATCAGCCCCAGCATTTT.

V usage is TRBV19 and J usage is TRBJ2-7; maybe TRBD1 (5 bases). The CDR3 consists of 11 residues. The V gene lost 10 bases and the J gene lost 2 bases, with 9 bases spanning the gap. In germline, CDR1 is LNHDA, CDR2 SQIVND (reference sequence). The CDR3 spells CATRVAYEQYF. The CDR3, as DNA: TGTGCCACCAGGGTAGCCTACGAGCAGTACTTC.

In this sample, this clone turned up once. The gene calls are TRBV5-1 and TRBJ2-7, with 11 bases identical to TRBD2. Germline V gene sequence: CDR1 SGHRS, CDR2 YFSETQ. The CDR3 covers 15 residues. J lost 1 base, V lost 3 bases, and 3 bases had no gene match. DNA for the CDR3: TGCGCCAGCAGCTCAGGGACTAGCGGTTCCTACGAGCAGTACTTC. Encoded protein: CASSSGTSGSYEQYF.

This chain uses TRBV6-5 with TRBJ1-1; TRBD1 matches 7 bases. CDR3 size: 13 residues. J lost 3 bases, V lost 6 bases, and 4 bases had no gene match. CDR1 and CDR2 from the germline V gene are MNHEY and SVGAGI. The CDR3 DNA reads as TGTGCCAGCAGCCTACAGGGGTACACTGAAGCTTTCTTT. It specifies CASSLQGYTEAFF.

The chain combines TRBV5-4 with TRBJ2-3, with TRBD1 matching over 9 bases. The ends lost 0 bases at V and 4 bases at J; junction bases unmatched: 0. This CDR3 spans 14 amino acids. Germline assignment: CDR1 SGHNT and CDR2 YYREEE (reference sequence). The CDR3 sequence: CASSLDRGPDTQYF. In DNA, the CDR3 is TGTGCCAGCAGCTTGGACAGGGGGCCAGATACGCAGTATTTT.

As DNA, the CDR3 is TGTGCCAGCACCTTGGGGGGAAAGGGGACCTACGAGCAGTACTTC. Its translation: CASTLGGKGTYEQYF. The genes are TRBV28 and TRBJ2-7; possible D gene TRBD2, 6 bases. Between the trimmed V and J ends, which lost 7 bases and 2 bases, there was a span of 18 bases. Per the germline V gene, CDR1 is MDHEN and CDR2 is SYDVKM. This CDR3 region has 15 residues.

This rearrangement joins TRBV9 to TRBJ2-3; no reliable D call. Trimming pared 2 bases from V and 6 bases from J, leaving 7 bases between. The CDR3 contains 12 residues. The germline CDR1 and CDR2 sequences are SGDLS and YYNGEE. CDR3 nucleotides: TGTGCCAGCAGCGTGTCCCGGGATACGCAGTATTTT. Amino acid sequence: CASSVSRDTQYF.

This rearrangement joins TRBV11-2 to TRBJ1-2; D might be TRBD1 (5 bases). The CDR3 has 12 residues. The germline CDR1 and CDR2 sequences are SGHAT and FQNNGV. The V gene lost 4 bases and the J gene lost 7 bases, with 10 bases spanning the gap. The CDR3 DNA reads TGTGCCAGCAGCTCAGGGACCCCTGGCTACACCTTC. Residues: CASSSGTPGYTF.

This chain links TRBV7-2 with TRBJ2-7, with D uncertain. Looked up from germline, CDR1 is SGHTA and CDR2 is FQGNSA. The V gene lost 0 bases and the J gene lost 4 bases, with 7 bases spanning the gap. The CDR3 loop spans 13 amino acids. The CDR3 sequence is CASSLAQWYEQYF. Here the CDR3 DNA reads TGTGCCAGCAGCTTAGCGCAGTGGTACGAGCAGTACTTC.

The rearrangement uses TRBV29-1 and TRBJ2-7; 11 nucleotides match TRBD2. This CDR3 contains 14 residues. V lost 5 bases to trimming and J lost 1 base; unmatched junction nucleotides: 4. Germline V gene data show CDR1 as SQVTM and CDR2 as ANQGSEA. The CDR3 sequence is CSVQRLAGSYEQYF. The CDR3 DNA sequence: TGCAGCGTTCAAAGACTAGCGGGGTCCTACGAGCAGTACTTC.

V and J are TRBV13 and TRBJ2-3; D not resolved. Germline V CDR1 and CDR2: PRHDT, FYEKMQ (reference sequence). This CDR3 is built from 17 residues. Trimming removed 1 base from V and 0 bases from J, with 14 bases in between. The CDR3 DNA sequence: TGTGCCAGCAGCTTAGTTGTCGGGTTGGGGAGCACAGATACGCAGTATTTT. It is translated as CASSLVVGLGSTDTQYF.

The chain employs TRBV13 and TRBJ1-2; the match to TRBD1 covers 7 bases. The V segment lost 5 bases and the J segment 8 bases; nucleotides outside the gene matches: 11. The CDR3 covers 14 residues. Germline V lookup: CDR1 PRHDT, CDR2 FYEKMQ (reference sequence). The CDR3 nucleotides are TGTGCCAGCAGCGAACAGGGGAGGGGGGCAGGCTACACCTTC. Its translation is CASSEQGRGAGYTF.

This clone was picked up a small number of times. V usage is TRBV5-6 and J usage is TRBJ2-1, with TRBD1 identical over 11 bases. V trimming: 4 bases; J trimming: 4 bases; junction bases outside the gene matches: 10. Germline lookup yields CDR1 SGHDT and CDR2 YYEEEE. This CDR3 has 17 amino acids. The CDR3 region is CASSPPTGTGGYNEQFF. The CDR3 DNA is TGTGCCAGCAGCCCTCCAACCGGGACAGGGGGGTACAATGAGCAGTTCTTC.

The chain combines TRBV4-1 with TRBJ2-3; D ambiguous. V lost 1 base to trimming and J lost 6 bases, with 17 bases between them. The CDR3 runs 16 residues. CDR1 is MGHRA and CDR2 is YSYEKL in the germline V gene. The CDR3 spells CASSQGGLVVSDTQYF. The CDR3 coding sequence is TGCGCCAGCAGCCAAGGGGGTCTGGTTGTTTCGGATACGCAGTATTTT.

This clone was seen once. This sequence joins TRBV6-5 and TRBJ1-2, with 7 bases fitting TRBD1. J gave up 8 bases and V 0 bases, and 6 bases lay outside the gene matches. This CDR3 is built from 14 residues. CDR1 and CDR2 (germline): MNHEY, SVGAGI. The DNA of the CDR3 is TGTGCCAGCAGTTACTCGAGCAGGGGGGAAGGCTACACCTTC. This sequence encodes CASSYSSRGEGYTF.

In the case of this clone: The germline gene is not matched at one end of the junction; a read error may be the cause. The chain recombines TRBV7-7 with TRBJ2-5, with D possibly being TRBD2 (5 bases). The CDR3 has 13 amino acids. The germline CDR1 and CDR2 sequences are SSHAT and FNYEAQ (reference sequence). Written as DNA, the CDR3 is TGTGCTAGCAGCTTAGGAGGCGGCCGGACCCAGTACTTC. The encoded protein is CASSLGGGRTQYF.

CDR3 DNA: TGTGCCAGCATGGGGCCTGGTAATGAGCAGTTCTTC. Amino acids: CASMGPGNEQFF. V gene TRBV5-4 combines with J gene TRBJ2-1, with D possibly TRBD1 on 5 matching bases. The CDR3 spans 12 residues. V was pared by 6 bases and J by 7 bases, with 11 bases between. Germline lookup yields CDR1 SGHNT and CDR2 YYREEE (reference sequence).

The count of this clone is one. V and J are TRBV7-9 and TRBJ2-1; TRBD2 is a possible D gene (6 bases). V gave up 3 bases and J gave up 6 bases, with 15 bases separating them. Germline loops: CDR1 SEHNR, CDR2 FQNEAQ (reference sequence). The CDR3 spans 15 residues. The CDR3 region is CASSFGREIRNEQFF. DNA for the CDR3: TGTGCCAGCAGCTTCGGTCGGGAGATCCGCAATGAGCAGTTCTTC.